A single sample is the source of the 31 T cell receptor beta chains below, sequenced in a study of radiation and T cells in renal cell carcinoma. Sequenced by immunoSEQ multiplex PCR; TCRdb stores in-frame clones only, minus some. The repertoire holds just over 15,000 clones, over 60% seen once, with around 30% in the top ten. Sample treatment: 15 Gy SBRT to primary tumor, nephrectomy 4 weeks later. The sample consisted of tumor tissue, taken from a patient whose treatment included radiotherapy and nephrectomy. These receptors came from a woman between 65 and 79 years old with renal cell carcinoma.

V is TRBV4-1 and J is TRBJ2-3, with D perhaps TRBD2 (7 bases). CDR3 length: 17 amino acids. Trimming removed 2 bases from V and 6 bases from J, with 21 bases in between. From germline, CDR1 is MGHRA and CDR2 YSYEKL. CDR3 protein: CASSQRWGGGGSDTQYF. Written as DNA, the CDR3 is TGCGCCAGCAGCCAAAGATGGGGAGGGGGGGGCAGTGATACGCAGTATTTT.

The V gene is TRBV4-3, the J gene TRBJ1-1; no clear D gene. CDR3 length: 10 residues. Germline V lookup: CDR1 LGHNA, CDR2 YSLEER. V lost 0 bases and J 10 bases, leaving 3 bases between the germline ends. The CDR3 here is CASSQEGAFF. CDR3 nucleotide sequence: TGCGCCAGCAGCCAAGAAGGAGCTTTCTTT.

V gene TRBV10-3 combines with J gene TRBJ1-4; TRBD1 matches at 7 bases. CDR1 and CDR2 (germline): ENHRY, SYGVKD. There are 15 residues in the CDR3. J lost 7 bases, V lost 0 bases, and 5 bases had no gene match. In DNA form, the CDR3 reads TGTGCCATCAGTGAGTCGAAGGGGGCAGGTGAAAAACTGTTTTTT. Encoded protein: CAISESKGAGEKLFF.

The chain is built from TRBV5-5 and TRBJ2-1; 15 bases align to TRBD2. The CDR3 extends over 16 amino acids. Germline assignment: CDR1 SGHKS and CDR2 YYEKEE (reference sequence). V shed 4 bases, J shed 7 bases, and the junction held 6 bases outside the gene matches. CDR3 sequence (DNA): TGTGCCAGCAGCCCCGGACTAGCGGGGGGGCAGAATGAGCAGTTCTTC. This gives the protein CASSPGLAGGQNEQFF. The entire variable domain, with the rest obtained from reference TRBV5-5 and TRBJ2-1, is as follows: DAGVTQSPTHLIKTRGQQVTLRCSPISGHKSVSWYQQVLGQGPQFIFQYYEKEERGRGNFPDRFSARQFPNYSSELNVNALLLGDSALYLCASSPGLAGGQNEQFFGPGTRLTVL.

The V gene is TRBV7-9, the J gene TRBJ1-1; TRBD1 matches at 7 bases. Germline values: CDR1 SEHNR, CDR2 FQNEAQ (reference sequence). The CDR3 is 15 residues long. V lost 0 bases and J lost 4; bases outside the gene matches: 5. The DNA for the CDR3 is TGTGCCAGCAGCTTAGCGCGGGGACAGATCACTGAAGCTTTCTTT. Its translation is CASSLARGQITEAFF.

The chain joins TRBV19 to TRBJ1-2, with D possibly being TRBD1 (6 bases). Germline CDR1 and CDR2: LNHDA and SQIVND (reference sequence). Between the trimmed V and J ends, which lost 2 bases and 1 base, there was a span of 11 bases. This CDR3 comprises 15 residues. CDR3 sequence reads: CASSISGHINYGYTF. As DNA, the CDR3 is TGTGCCAGTAGTATATCGGGACATATTAACTATGGCTACACCTTC. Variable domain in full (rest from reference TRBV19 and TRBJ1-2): DGGITQSPKYLFRKEGQNVTLSCEQNLNHDAMYWYRQDPGQGLRLIYYSQIVNDFQKGDIAEGYSVSREKKESFPLTVTSAQKNPTAFYLCASSISGHINYGYTFGSGTRLTVV.

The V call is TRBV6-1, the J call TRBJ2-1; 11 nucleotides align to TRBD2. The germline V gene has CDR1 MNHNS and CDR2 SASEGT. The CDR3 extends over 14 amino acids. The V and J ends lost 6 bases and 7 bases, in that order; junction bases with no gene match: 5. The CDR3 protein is CASRLAGGLNEQFF. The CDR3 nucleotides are TGTGCCAGCAGGTTAGCGGGGGGGCTGAATGAGCAGTTCTTC.

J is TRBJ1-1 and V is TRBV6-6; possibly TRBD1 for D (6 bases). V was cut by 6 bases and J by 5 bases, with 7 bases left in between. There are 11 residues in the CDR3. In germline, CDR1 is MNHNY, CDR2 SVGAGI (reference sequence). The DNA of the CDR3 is TGTGCCAGCAGGAGGGGGACTGAAGCTTTCTTT. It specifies CASRRGTEAFF.

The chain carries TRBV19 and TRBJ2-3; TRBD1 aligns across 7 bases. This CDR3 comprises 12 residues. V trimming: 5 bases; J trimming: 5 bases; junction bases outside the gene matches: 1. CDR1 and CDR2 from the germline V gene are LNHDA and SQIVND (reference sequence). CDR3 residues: CASSDRVDTQYF. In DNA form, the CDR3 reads TGTGCCAGTAGTGACAGGGTAGATACGCAGTATTTT.

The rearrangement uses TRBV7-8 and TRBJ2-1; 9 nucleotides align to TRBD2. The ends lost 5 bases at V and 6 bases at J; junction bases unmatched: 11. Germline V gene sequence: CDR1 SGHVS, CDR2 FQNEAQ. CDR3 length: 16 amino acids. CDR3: CASSIEDLAGVNEQFF. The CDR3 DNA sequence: TGTGCCAGCAGCATCGAGGACTTAGCGGGAGTCAATGAGCAGTTCTTC.

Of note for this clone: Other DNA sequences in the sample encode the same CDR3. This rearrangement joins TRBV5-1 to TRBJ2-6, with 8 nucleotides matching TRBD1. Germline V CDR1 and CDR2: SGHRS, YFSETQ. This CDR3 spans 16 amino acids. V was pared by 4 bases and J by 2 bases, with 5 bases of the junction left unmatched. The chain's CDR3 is CASSPGQEAGANVLTF. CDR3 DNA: TGCGCCAGCAGCCCGGGACAGGAGGCTGGGGCCAACGTCCTGACTTTC.

CDR3 sequence reads: CASSLGTTTGELFF. CDR3 DNA: TGTGCCAGCAGCTTAGGGACAACAACCGGGGAGCTGTTTTTT. V gene TRBV7-6 combines with J gene TRBJ2-2; tentative D call: TRBD1 (5 bases). Germline V gene data show CDR1 as SGHVS and CDR2 as FNYEAQ. The CDR3 is 14 amino acids. Trimming cost V 1 base and J 5 bases, with 8 bases left between them.

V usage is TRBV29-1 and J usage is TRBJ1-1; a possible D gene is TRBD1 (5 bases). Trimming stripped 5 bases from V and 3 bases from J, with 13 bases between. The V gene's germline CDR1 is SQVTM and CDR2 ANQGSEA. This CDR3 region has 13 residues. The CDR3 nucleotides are TGCAGCGTTAATGGGGGTAGGTACACTGAAGCTTTCTTT. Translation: CSVNGGRYTEAFF.

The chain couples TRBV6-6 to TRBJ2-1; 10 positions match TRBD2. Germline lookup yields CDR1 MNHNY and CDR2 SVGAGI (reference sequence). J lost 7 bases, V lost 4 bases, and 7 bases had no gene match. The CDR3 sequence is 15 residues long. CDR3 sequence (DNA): TGTGCCAGCAGTTTGATAGCGGGAGGTTTGAATGAGCAGTTCTTC. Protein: CASSLIAGGLNEQFF.

The CDR3 here is CASSAGGDGNTIYF. The CDR3 region has the DNA TGTGCCAGCAGCGCGGGCGGGGATGGAAACACCATATATTTT. This sequence joins TRBV9 and TRBJ1-3; D uncertain. The V gene's germline CDR1 is SGDLS and CDR2 YYNGEE. This CDR3 contains 14 residues. Trimming pared 3 bases from V and 3 bases from J, leaving 10 bases between.

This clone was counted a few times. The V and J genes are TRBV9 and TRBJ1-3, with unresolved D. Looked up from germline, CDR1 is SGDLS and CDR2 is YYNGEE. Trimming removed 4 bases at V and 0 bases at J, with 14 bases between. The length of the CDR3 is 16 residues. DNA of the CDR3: TGTGCCAGCAGCCTTAGCGGGATTAACTCTGGAAACACCATATATTTT. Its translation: CASSLSGINSGNTIYF. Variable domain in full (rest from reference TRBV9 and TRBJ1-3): DSGVTQTPKHLITATGQRVTLRCSPRSGDLSVYWYQQSLDQGLQFLIQYYNGEERAKGNILERFSAQQFPDLHSELNLSSLELGDSALYFCASSLSGINSGNTIYFGEGSWLTVV.

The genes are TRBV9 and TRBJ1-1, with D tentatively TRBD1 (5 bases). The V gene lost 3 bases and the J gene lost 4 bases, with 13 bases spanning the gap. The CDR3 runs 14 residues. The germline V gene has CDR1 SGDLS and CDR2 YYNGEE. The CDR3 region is CASSAGTPGTEAFF. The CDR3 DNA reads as TGTGCCAGCAGCGCCGGGACCCCCGGCACTGAAGCTTTCTTT.

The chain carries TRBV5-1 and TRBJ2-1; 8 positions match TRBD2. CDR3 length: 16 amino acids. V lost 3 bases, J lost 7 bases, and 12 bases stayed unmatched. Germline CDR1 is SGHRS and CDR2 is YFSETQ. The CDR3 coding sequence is TGCGCCAGCAGCTCGACCGGAATCCGGGGGGGGAATGAGCAGTTCTTC. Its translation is CASSSTGIRGGNEQFF.

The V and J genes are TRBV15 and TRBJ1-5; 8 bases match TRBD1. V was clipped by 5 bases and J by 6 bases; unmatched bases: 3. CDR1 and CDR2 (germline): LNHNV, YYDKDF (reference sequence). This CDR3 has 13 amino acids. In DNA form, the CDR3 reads TGTGCCACCAGCGGACAGGGAAGTCAGCCCCAGCATTTT. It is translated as CATSGQGSQPQHF.

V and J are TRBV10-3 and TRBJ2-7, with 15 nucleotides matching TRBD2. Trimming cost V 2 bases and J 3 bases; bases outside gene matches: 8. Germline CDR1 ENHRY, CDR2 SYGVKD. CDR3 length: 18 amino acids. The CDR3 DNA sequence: TGTGCCATCAGTGAGGGGACTAGCGGGAGGAGGAGACTCTACGAGCAGTACTTC. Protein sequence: CAISEGTSGRRRLYEQYF.

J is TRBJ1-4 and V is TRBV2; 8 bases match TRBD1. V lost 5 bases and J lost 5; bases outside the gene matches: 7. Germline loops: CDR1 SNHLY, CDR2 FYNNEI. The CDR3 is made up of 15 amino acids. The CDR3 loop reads CASSPQQGGNEKLFF. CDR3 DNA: TGTGCCAGCAGTCCTCAACAGGGGGGAAATGAAAAACTGTTTTTT.

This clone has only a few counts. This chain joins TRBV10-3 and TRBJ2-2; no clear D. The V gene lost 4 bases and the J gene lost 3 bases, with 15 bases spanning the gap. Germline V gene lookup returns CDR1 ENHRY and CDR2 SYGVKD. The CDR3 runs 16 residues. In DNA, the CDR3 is TGTGCCATCAGTGGGGCTGGGATGGGTGACACCGGGGAGCTGTTTTTT. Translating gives CAISGAGMGDTGELFF.

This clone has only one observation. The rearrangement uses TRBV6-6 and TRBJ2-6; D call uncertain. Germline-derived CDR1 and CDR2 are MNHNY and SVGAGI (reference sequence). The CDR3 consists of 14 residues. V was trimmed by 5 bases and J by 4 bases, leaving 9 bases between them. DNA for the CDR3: TGTGCCAGCAGTAACAGTAACGGGGCCAACGTCCTGACTTTC. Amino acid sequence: CASSNSNGANVLTF.

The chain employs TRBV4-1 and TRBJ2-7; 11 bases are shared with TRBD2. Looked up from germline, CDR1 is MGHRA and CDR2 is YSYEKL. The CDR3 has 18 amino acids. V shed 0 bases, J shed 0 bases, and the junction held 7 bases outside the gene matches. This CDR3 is CASSQDQLAGALSYEQYF. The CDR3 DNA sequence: TGCGCCAGCAGCCAAGATCAACTAGCGGGGGCCCTCTCCTACGAGCAGTACTTC.

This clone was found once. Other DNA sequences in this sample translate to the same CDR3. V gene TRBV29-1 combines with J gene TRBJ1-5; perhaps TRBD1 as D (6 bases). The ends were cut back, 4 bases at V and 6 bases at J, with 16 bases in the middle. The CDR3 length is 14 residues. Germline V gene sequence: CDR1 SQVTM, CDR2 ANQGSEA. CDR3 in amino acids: CSVGGGGGGQPQHF. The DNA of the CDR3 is TGCAGCGTTGGGGGGGGCGGGGGCGGTCAGCCCCAGCATTTT. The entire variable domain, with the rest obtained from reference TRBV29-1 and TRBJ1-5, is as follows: SAVISQKPSRDICQRGTSLTIQCQVDSQVTMMFWYRQQPGQSLTLIATANQGSEATYESGFVIDKFPISRPNLTFSTLTVSNMSPEDSSIYLCSVGGGGGGQPQHFGDGTRLSIL.

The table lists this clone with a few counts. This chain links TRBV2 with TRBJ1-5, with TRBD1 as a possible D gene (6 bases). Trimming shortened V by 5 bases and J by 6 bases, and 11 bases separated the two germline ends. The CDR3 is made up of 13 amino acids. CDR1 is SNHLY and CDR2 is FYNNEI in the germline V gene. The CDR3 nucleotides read TGTGCCAGCAGTTACAGGGTAGGTCAGCCCCAGCATTTT. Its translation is CASSYRVGQPQHF.

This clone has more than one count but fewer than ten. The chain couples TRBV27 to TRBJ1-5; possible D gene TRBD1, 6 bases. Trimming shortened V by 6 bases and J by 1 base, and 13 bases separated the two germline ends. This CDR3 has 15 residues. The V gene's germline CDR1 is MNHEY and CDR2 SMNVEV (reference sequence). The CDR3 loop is CASRPGVVSNQPQHF. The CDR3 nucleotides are TGTGCCAGCAGACCAGGGGTCGTGAGCAATCAGCCCCAGCATTTT.

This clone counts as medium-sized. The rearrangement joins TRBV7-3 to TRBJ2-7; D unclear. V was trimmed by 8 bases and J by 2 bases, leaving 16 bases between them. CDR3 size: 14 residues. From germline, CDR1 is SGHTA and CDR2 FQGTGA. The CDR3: CASALGVGTYEQYF. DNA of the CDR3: TGTGCCAGCGCCTTAGGAGTAGGAACCTACGAGCAGTACTTC.

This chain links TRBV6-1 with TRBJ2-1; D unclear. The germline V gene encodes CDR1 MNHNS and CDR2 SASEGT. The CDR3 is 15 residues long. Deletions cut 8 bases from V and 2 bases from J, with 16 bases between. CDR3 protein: CASPLGAGPYNEQFF. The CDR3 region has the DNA TGTGCCAGCCCCCTGGGCGCCGGGCCCTACAATGAGCAGTTCTTC.

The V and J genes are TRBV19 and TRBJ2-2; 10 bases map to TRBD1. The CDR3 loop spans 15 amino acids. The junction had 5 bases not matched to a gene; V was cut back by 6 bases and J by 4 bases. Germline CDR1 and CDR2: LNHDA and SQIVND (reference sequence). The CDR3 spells CASSMTGGTTGELFF. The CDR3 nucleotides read TGTGCCAGTAGCATGACAGGGGGCACCACCGGGGAGCTGTTTTTT.

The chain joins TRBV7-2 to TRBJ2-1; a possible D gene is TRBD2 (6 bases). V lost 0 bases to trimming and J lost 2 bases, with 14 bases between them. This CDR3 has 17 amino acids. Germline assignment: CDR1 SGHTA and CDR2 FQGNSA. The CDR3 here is CASSLADGGGTYNEQFF. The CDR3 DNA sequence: TGTGCCAGCAGCTTAGCGGACGGGGGTGGAACCTACAATGAGCAGTTCTTC. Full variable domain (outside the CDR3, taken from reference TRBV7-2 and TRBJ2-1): GAGVSQSPSNKVTEKGKDVELRCDPISGHTALYWYRQSLGQGLEFLIYFQGNSAPDKSGLPSDRFSAERTGGSVSTLTIQRTQQEDSAVYLCASSLADGGGTYNEQFFGPGTRLTVL.